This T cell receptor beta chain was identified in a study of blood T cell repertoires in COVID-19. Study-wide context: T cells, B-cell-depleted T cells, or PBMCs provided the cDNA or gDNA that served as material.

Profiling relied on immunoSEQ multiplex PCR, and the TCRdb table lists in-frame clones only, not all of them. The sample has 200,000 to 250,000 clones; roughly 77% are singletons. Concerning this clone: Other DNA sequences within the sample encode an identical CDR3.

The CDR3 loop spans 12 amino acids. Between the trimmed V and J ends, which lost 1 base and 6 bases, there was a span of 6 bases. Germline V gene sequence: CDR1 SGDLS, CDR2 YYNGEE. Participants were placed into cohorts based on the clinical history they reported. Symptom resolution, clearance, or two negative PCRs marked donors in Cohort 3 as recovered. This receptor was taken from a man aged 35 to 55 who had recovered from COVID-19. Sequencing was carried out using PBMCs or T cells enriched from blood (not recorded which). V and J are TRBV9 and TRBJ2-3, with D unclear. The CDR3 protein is CASSVSADTQYF. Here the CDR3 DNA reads TGTGCCAGCAGCGTATCCGCGGATACGCAGTATTTT.